A selection of T cell receptor beta chains follows, all from one sample in a study of PD-1 blockade in mismatch repair-deficient tumors. Libraries were prepared by immunoSEQ multiplex PCR; TCRdb keeps only in-frame clonotypes and omits some of them. The sample records approximately 15,000 clones, approximately 84% being singletons. Antigens for these TCRs are unknown. The sequencing here drew on cells cultured in vitro, taken from a patient treated with pembrolizumab. The receptors were sampled from an adult with mismatch repair-deficient cancer. CDR3s include the opening cysteine and the closing phenylalanine or tryptophan. A D gene is named only where the DNA matches it firmly. Only part of the rows carry a size: once, few, many, or a class if the clone is expanded.

j_gene,abundance,d_gene,v_gene,CDR3aa,CDR3nt
TRBJ2-7,-,-,TRBV28,CASSFEHLGGVSSYEQYF,TGTGCCAGCAGTTTTGAGCACTTGGGCGGGGTAAGCTCCTACGAGCAGTACTTC
TRBJ2-6,-,TRBD1,TRBV5-1,CASSPTGQGASGANVLTF,TGCGCCAGCAGCCCCACGGGACAGGGGGCCTCCGGGGCCAACGTCCTGACTTTC
TRBJ1-4,few,-,TRBV5-1,CASSLSSRAPSEKLFF,TGCGCCAGCAGCTTGAGTAGCAGGGCGCCCAGTGAAAAACTGTTTTTT
TRBJ1-4,-,-,TRBV6-1,CASTTTQGRDEKLFF,TGTGCCAGCACTACTACTCAGGGGAGGGATGAAAAACTGTTTTTT
TRBJ2-2,-,TRBD2,TRBV5-1,CASSFLAGNTGELFF,TGCGCCAGCAGCTTTTTAGCGGGGAACACCGGGGAGCTGTTTTTT
TRBJ2-1,-,-,TRBV27,CASSLIKGYNEQFF,TGTGCCAGCAGTTTAATTAAGGGATACAATGAGCAGTTCTTC
TRBJ2-7,-,-,TRBV28,CASSSSHEQYF,TGTGCCAGCAGTTCATCCCACGAGCAGTACTTC
TRBJ1-1,once,TRBD1,TRBV5-1,CASSLATGERWNTEAFF,TGCGCCAGCAGCTTGGCCACAGGGGAGAGATGGAACACTGAAGCTTTCTTT
TRBJ2-2,few,-,TRBV9,CASSVATNTGELFF,TGTGCCAGCAGCGTAGCCACCAACACCGGGGAGCTGTTTTTT
TRBJ2-1,-,-,TRBV9,CASSGLANNEQFF,TGTGCCAGCAGCGGGTTAGCGAACAATGAGCAGTTCTTC
TRBJ1-1,-,-,TRBV29-1,CSVVLMANTEAFF,TGCAGCGTTGTATTGATGGCGAACACTGAAGCTTTCTTT
TRBJ2-3,-,TRBD2,TRBV2,CASSDGTSVPPRATQYF,TGTGCCAGCAGTGATGGGACTAGCGTCCCTCCCCGAGCTACGCAGTATTTT
TRBJ2-7,-,-,TRBV19,CASSTPYEQYF,TGTGCCAGTAGTACACCGTACGAGCAGTACTTC
TRBJ1-4,-,-,TRBV15,CATSAFQTDEKLFF,TGTGCCACCAGCGCCTTCCAGACGGATGAAAAACTGTTTTTT
TRBJ2-3,-,TRBD2,TRBV5-1,CASSLVVTGGGDTQYF,TGCGCCAGCAGCTTGGTAGTTACGGGAGGGGGAGATACGCAGTATTTT
TRBJ2-1,-,TRBD2,TRBV11-2,CASSTLAVSYNEQFF,TGTGCCAGCAGCACACTAGCGGTATCCTACAATGAGCAGTTCTTC
TRBJ1-4,-,-,TRBV28,CASSDGKLFF,TGTGCCAGCAGTGACGGAAAACTGTTTTTT
TRBJ2-2,-,-,TRBV5-1,CASSLERGSGELFF,TGCGCCAGCAGCTTGGAACGAGGGTCCGGGGAGCTGTTTTTT